A selection of T cell receptor beta chains follows, all from one sample in a study of blood T cell repertoires in COVID-19. Libraries were prepared by immunoSEQ multiplex PCR; TCRdb keeps only in-frame clonotypes and omits some of them. Seen here are some 89,000 clones, roughly 89% observed once, and the top ten hold about 2.5%. Sequenced input: peripheral blood. The receptor source for this set is a man aged 45 to 65 with acute or convalescent COVID-19. Each CDR3 is given with its conserved first and last residue. The D gene is left open where the match is weak. A clone size is listed for some rows: how often the clone was seen (once, few, many), or a class if it is expanded.

size	J	D	V	CDR3	DNA
NA	TRBJ2-1	TRBD2	TRBV9	CASSVLTGGNEQFF	TGTGCCAGCAGCGTCCTCACGGGGGGCAATGAGCAGTTCTTC
NA	TRBJ1-5	TRBD1	TRBV18	CASSDGTGNQPQHF	TGTGCCAGCTCCGATGGGACAGGCAATCAGCCCCAGCATTTT
NA	TRBJ1-6	TRBD1	TRBV6-5	CASSPRQGSGSPLHF	TGTGCCAGCAGTCCCAGACAGGGGAGTGGGTCACCCCTCCACTTT
NA	TRBJ2-1	TRBD1	TRBV6-6	CASSYSNPGQVFF	TGTGCCAGCAGTTACTCGAATCCGGGACAGGTGTTCTTC
NA	TRBJ2-7	TRBD2	TRBV9	CASSPRTSPDSYEQYF	TGTGCCAGCAGCCCCCGGACTAGCCCCGATTCCTACGAGCAGTACTTC
NA	TRBJ1-5	TRBD1	TRBV18	CASSPGTGKSQPQHF	TGTGCCAGCTCACCAGGGACAGGGAAAAGTCAGCCCCAGCATTTT
NA	TRBJ1-1	NA	TRBV29-1	CSAQGSNTEAFF	TGCAGCGCACAGGGTTCGAACACTGAAGCTTTCTTT
NA	TRBJ2-3	TRBD1	TRBV24-1	CATSDLRTGLDTQYF	TGTGCCACCAGTGATTTGAGGACAGGGCTGGATACGCAGTATTTT
once	TRBJ2-3	TRBD2	TRBV7-8	CASSLVTGGIDTQYF	TGTGCCAGCAGCTTAGTAACGGGAGGGATAGATACGCAGTATTTT
NA	TRBJ1-6	NA	TRBV28	CASRPKVSGKSYNSPLHF	TGTGCCAGCAGACCTAAAGTTTCCGGGAAATCCTATAATTCACCCCTCCACTTT
once	TRBJ2-3	NA	TRBV11-2	CASSTTRADTQYF	TGTGCCAGCAGCACCACGAGGGCAGATACGCAGTATTTT
NA	TRBJ1-2	TRBD1	TRBV6-6	CASVYPGQDYGYTF	TGTGCCAGCGTCTACCCGGGACAGGACTATGGCTACACCTTC
NA	TRBJ2-1	TRBD1	TRBV6-6	CASRTGDWNEQFF	TGTGCCAGCAGGACAGGGGATTGGAATGAGCAGTTCTTC
NA	TRBJ2-5	NA	TRBV12-3/TRBV12-4	CASSRGETQYF	TGTGCCAGCAGTCGCGGAGAGACCCAGTACTTC
NA	TRBJ2-7	NA	TRBV2	CASSIADSYEQYF	TGTGCCAGCAGTATTGCAGATTCCTACGAGCAGTACTTC
NA	TRBJ2-4	TRBD1	TRBV2	CASRGATGGKNIQYF	TGTGCCAGCAGGGGAGCGACAGGGGGCAAAAACATTCAGTACTTC
NA	TRBJ2-3	TRBD2	TRBV4-1	CASSQRSGSGSDTQYF	TGCGCCAGCAGCCAACGAAGCGGGAGTGGGTCAGATACGCAGTATTTT
NA	TRBJ2-1	NA	TRBV5-1	CASSLPRLSPTYNEQFF	TGCGCCAGCAGCTTACCCAGACTTAGCCCCACCTACAATGAGCAGTTCTTC
NA	TRBJ2-3	NA	TRBV6-5	CASSYSGASGTDTQYF	TGTGCCAGCAGTTACTCGGGGGCTAGCGGAACAGATACGCAGTATTTT
NA	TRBJ2-3	TRBD2	TRBV7-2	CASSLSGASGGRRTDTQYF	TGTGCCAGCAGCTTAAGTGGCGCTAGCGGGGGCCGGAGGACAGATACGCAGTATTTT
NA	TRBJ2-2	NA	TRBV7-6	CASSLTGRNTGELFF	TGTGCCAGCAGCTTAACAGGCCGAAACACCGGGGAGCTGTTTTTT
NA	TRBJ1-5	NA	TRBV28	CASRRALEAQHF	TGTGCCAGCAGACGCGCCCTAGAGGCCCAGCATTTT
NA	TRBJ2-1	TRBD2	TRBV7-2	CASSLVLAMSYNEQFF	TGTGCCAGCAGCTTAGTACTAGCGATGTCCTACAATGAGCAGTTCTTC
NA	TRBJ1-5	TRBD1	TRBV19	CASTSGGNQPQHF	TGTGCCAGTACCTCAGGGGGGAATCAGCCCCAGCATTTT
NA	TRBJ1-2	NA	TRBV20-1	CSATVNYGYTF	TGCAGTGCTACAGTGAACTATGGCTACACCTTC
once	TRBJ1-6	NA	TRBV9	CASSPLTGLGSPLHF	TGTGCCAGCAGCCCTCTCACAGGGCTCGGCTCACCCCTCCACTTT
NA	TRBJ2-1	NA	TRBV3-1/TRBV3-2	CASSHTRGSSYNEQFF	TGTGCCAGCAGCCATACTAGGGGGAGCTCCTACAATGAGCAGTTCTTC
NA	TRBJ1-5	NA	TRBV2	CASSDGQDNQPQHF	TGTGCCAGCAGTGACGGTCAGGACAATCAGCCCCAGCATTTT
NA	TRBJ1-1	NA	TRBV7-9	CASSLEGEAFF	TGTGCCAGCAGCTTAGAGGGGGAAGCTTTCTTT
NA	TRBJ2-6	NA	TRBV2	CASRRNGGANVLTF	TGTGCCAGCAGGAGGAATGGTGGGGCCAACGTCCTGACTTTC
few	TRBJ2-2	TRBD2	TRBV4-1	CASSLGTSSTGELFF	TGCGCCAGCAGCTTAGGGACTAGCTCCACCGGGGAGCTGTTTTTT
once	TRBJ2-3	NA	TRBV5-8	CASSLAFGGRTTDTQYF	TGTGCCAGCAGCTTGGCCTTTGGGGGGAGGACCACAGATACGCAGTATTTT
NA	TRBJ2-5	NA	TRBV2	CASGGQWLQGAETQYF	TGTGCCAGCGGGGGCCAATGGTTACAGGGCGCGGAGACCCAGTACTTC
NA	TRBJ1-4	NA	TRBV3-1/TRBV3-2	CASSQVGHGYESEKLFF	TGTGCCAGCAGCCAAGTGGGGCATGGCTACGAATCAGAAAAACTGTTTTTT
NA	TRBJ1-2	TRBD1	TRBV5-4	CASSSGTGGRNYGYTF	TGTGCCAGCAGCAGCGGGACAGGGGGGCGTAACTATGGCTACACCTTC
NA	TRBJ1-4	TRBD1	TRBV5-1	CASSSGGQGGEKLFF	TGCGCCAGCAGCTCGGGGGGACAGGGTGGAGAAAAACTGTTTTTT
NA	TRBJ2-1	NA	TRBV19	CASKGSRGHNEQFF	TGTGCCAGTAAGGGGAGCAGGGGCCACAATGAGCAGTTCTTC
NA	TRBJ1-4	TRBD1	TRBV28	CASSLWDRGEKLFF	TGTGCCAGCAGTTTATGGGACAGGGGGGAAAAACTGTTTTTT
few	TRBJ2-3	TRBD2	TRBV19	CASRAGAGDTQYF	TGTGCCAGTAGGGCGGGAGCCGGAGATACGCAGTATTTT
NA	TRBJ1-5	NA	TRBV7-2	CASSPTPGSNQPQHF	TGTGCCAGCAGCCCTACTCCAGGTAGCAATCAGCCCCAGCATTTT
few	TRBJ1-5	NA	TRBV5-1	CASSPRREVINQPQHF	TGCGCCAGCAGCCCAAGGAGGGAGGTGATTAATCAGCCCCAGCATTTT
NA	TRBJ2-3	NA	TRBV7-9	CASSSPGVDTQYF	TGTGCCAGCAGCTCCCCGGGGGTGGATACGCAGTATTTT
NA	TRBJ1-3	NA	TRBV3-1/TRBV3-2	CASRDFGSGNTIYF	TGTGCCAGCCGGGACTTCGGCTCTGGAAACACCATATATTTT
NA	TRBJ1-1	NA	TRBV6-5	CASSNRNSNTEAFF	TGTGCCAGCAGCAACAGGAACTCTAACACTGAAGCTTTCTTT
once	TRBJ2-5	NA	TRBV7-2	CASSFGGETQYF	TGTGCCAGCAGCTTTGGAGGAGAGACCCAGTACTTC
NA	TRBJ1-2	TRBD1	TRBV28	CASSPRTGGLGYTF	TGTGCCAGCAGTCCCCGGACAGGGGGCTTAGGCTACACCTTC
NA	TRBJ2-5	TRBD1	TRBV5-1	CASSSRTGGKETQYF	TGCGCCAGCAGCTCCCGGACAGGGGGCAAGGAGACCCAGTACTTC
NA	TRBJ1-1	TRBD1	TRBV4-3	CASSRAPGQGSGPEAFF	TGCGCCAGCAGCCGGGCGCCGGGACAGGGGTCGGGACCTGAAGCTTTCTTT
NA	TRBJ1-2	TRBD1	TRBV6-5	CASYSQGNGNYGYTF	TGTGCCAGCTACTCACAGGGGAATGGTAACTATGGCTACACCTTC
NA	TRBJ2-5	TRBD1	TRBV5-1	CASTSGTGESETQYF	TGCGCCAGCACCTCGGGGACAGGGGAGAGTGAGACCCAGTACTTC
NA	TRBJ2-1	NA	TRBV2	CASSVPSGILARFF	TGTGCCAGCAGTGTCCCCTCCGGGATTCTAGCGCGGTTCTTC
NA	TRBJ2-3	NA	TRBV2	CASSGAGVRADTQYF	TGTGCCAGCAGTGGGGCTGGGGTGAGGGCAGATACGCAGTATTTT
NA	TRBJ2-1	TRBD1	TRBV5-8	CASNPDRVNEQFF	TGTGCCAGCAACCCCGACAGGGTCAATGAGCAGTTCTTC
NA	TRBJ2-5	TRBD2	TRBV4-1	CASSQDYLAGRQETQYF	TGCGCCAGCAGCCAAGATTATCTAGCGGGTCGTCAAGAGACCCAGTACTTC
NA	TRBJ2-3	NA	TRBV10-3	CAISPSDRVTDTQYF	TGTGCCATCAGTCCTTCAGACAGAGTCACAGATACGCAGTATTTT